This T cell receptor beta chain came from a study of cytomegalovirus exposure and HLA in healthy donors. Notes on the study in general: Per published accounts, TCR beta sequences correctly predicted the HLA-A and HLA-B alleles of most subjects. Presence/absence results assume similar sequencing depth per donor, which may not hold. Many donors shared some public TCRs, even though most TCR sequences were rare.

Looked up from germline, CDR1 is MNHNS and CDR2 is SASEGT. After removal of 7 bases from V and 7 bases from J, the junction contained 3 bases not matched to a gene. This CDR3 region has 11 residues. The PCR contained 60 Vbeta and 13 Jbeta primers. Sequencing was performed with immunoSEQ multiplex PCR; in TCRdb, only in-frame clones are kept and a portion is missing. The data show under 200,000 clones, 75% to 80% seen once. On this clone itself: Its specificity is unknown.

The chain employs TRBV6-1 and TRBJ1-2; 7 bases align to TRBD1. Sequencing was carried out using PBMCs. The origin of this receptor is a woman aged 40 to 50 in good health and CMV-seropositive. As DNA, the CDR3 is TGTGCCAGCACGCAGGGGGGTGGCTACACCTTC. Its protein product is CASTQGGGYTF.